The TCR beta chain under discussion was sequenced for a study of monozygotic twins with inflammatory bowel disease. This CDR3 has 15 residues. The germline CDR1 and CDR2 sequences are SGHRS and YFSETQ. Across eight separate reactions for each sample, cDNA was made. Nested amplification of TCRalpha and TCRbeta cDNA involved two PCRs of approximately 17 and 9 cycles. With the 5' RACE reads reprocessed, TCRdb shows one record per CDR3 protein and no DNA. This listing includes over 200,000 distinct CDR3 sequences. V is TRBV5-1 and J is TRBJ2-1; no DNA is available, so the TRBD2 call from TCRdb remains unchecked. The sequenced sample consisted of blood. This clonotype originated in a human donor with ulcerative colitis or Crohn's disease, or a healthy co-twin of an affected twin (not recorded which). The CDR3 loop reads CASSLAPAGGNEQFF.